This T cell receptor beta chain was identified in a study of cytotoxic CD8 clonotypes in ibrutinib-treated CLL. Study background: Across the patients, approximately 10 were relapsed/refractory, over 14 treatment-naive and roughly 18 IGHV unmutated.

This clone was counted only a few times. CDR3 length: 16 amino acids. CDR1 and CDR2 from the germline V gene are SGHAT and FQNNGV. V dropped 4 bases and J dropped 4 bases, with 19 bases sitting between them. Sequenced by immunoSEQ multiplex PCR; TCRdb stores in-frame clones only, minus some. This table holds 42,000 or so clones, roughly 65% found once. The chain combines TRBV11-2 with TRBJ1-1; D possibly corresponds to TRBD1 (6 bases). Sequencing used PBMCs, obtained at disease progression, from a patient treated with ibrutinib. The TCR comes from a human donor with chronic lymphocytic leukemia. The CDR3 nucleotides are TGTGCCAGCAGCTCCCCGGGGGGCGCCGGGGGCACTGAAGCTTTCTTT. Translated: CASSSPGGAGGTEAFF.